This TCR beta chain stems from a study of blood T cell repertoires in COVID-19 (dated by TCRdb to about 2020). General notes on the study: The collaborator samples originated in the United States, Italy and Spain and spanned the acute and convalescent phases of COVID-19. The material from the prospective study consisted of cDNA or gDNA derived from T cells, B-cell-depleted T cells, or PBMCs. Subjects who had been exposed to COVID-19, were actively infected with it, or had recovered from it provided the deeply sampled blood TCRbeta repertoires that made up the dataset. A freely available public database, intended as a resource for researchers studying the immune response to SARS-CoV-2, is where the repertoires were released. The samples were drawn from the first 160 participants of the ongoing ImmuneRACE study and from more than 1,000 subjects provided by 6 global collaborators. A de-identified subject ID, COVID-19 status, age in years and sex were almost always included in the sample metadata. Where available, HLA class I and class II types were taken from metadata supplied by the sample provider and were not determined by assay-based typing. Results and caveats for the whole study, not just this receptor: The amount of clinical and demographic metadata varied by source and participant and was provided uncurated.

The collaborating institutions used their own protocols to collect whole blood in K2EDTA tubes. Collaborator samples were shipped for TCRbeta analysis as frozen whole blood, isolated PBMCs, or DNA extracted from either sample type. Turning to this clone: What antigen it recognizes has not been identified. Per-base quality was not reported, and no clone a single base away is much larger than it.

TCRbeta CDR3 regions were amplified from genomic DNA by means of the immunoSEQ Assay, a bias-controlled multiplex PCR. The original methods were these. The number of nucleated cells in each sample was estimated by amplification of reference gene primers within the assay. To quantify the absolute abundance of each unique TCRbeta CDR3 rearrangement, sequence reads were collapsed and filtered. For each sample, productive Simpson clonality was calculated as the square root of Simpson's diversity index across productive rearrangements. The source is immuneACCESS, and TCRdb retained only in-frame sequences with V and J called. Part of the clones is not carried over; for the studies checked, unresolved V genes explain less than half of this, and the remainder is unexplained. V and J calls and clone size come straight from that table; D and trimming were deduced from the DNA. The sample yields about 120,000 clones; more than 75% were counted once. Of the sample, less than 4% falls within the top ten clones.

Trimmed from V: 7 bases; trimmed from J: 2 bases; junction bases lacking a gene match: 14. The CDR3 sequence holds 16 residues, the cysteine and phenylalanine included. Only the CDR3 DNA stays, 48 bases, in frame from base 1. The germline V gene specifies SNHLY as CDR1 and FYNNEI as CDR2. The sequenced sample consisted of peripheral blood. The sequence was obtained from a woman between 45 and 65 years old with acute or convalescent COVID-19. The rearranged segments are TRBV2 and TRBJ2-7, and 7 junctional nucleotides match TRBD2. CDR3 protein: CASNNPGGDSPYEQYF. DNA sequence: TGTGCCAGCAATAATCCGGGGGGTGACTCCCCCTACGAGCAGTACTTC.